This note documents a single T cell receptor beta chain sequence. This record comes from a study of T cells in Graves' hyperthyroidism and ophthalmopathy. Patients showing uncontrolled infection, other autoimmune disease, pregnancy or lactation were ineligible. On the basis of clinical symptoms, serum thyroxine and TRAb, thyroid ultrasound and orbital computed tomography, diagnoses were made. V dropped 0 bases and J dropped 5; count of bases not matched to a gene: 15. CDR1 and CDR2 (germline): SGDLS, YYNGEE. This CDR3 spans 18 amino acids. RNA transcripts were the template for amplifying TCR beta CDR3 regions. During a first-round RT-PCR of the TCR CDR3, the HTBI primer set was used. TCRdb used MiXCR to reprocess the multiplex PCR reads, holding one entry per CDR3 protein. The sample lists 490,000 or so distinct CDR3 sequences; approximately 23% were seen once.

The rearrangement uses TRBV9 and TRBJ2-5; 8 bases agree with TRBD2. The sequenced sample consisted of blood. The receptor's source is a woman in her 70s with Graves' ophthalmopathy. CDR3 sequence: CASSVGSWAGGNTETQYF. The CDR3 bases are TGTGCCAGCAGCGTAGGGAGTTGGGCGGGAGGAAATACGGAGACCCAGTACTTC.